This T cell receptor beta chain comes out of a study of T cell responses to AZD1222 COVID-19 vaccine. Study-level findings and limits: Spike-spanning, vaccine-associated CD4 TCRs were dominant at 160-218 and 743-854. Repertoire sampling happened only post peak T cell response. The donor cohort was predominantly white British with a female majority, and clonal diversity may have been underestimated.

The CDR3 has 14 amino acids. Deletions cut 2 bases from V and 7 bases from J, with 9 bases between. CDR1 and CDR2 (germline): MRHNA, SNTAGT. Assay used: immunoSEQ multiplex PCR; TCRdb lists only in-frame clones, some missing. The data hold over 65,000 clones, with approximately 90% observed a single time. Points on this clone: Its antigen remains unknown.

This receptor was identified in an adult in good health. This rearrangement joins TRBV6-4 to TRBJ1-6, with a tentative D call TRBD1 (5 bases). Sequencing was performed on peripheral blood, taken on day 0 of MenACWY control vaccination. The CDR3 is CASSDMGGNSPLHF. DNA of the CDR3: TGTGCCAGCAGTGACATGGGGGGGAATTCACCCCTCCACTTT.